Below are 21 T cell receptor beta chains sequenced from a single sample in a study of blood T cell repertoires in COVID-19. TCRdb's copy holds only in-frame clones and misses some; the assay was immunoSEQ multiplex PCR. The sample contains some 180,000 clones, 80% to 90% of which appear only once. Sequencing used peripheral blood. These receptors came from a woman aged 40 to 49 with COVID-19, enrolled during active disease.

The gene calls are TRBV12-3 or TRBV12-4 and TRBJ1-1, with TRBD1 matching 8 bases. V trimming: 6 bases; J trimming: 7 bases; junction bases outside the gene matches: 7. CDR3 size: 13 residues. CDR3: CASSPHGQGEAFF. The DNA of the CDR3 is TGTGCCAGCAGCCCCCATGGACAGGGTGAAGCTTTCTTT.

CDR3 amino acids: CASRTSGSYEQYF. CDR3 in DNA: TGTGCCAGCAGGACTAGCGGGAGTTACGAGCAGTACTTC. The chain employs TRBV19 and TRBJ2-7; TRBD2 matches 13 bases. This CDR3 comprises 13 residues. The V segment lost 9 bases and the J segment 4 bases; nucleotides outside the gene matches: 3. Germline V gene sequence: CDR1 LNHDA, CDR2 SQIVND (reference sequence).

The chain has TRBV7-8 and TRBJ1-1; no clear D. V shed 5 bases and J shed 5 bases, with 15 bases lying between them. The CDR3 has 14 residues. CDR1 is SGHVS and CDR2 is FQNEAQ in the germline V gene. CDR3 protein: CASSLQVTITEAFF. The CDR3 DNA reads TGTGCCAGCAGCCTGCAGGTGACTATAACTGAAGCTTTCTTT.

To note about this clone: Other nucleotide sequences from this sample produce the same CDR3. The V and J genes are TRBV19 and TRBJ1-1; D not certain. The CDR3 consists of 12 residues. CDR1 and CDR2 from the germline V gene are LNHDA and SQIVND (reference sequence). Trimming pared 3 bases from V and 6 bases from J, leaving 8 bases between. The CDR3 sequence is CASSIGLAEAFF. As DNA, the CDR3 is TGTGCCAGTAGTATTGGCCTGGCTGAAGCTTTCTTT. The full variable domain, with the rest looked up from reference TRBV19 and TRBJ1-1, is DGGITQSPKYLFRKEGQNVTLSCEQNLNHDAMYWYRQDPGQGLRLIYYSQIVNDFQKGDIAEGYSVSREKKESFPLTVTSAQKNPTAFYLCASSIGLAEAFFGQGTRLTVV.

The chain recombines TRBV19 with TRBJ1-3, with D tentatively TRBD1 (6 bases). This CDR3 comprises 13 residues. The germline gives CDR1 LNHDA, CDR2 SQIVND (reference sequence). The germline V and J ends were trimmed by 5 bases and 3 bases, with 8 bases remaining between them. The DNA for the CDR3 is TGTGCCAGTAGTCAGGGGCTTGGAAACACCATATATTTT. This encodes CASSQGLGNTIYF.

The CDR3 nucleotides read TGTGCCACCAGTGATCCTACGACTAGCGGAAGCTACGAGCAGTACTTC. It codes for CATSDPTTSGSYEQYF. The chain uses TRBV24-1 and TRBJ2-7, with 9 bases lining up with TRBD2. V trimming: 3 bases; J trimming: 3 bases; junction bases outside the gene matches: 8. CDR3 size: 16 residues. Germline V gene sequence: CDR1 KGHDR, CDR2 SFDVKD.

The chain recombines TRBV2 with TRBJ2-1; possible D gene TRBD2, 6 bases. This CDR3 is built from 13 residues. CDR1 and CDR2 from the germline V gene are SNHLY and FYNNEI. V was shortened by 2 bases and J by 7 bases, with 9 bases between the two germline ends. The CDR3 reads CASSEPTRNEQFF. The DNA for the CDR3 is TGTGCCAGCAGTGAACCGACTAGGAATGAGCAGTTCTTC.

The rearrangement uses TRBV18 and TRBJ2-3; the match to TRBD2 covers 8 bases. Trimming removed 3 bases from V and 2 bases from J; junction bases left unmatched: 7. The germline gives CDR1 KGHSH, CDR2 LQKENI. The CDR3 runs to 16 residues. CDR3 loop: CASSPGGRRFTDTQYF. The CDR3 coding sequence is TGTGCCAGCTCACCGGGCGGGAGGAGGTTCACAGATACGCAGTATTTT.

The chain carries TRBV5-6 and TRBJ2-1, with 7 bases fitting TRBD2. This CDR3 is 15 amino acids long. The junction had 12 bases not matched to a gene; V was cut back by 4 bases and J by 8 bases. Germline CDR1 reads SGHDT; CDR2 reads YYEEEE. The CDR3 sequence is CASSRFLSGTHEQFF. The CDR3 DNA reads TGTGCCAGCAGCCGGTTTTTAAGCGGGACCCATGAGCAGTTCTTC.

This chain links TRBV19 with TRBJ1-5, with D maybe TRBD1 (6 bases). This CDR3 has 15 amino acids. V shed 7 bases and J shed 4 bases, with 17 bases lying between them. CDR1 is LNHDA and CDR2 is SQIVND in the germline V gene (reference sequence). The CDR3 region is CASIAGGGRNQPQHF. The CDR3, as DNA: TGTGCCAGTATCGCCGGGGGGGGGCGGAATCAGCCCCAGCATTTT.

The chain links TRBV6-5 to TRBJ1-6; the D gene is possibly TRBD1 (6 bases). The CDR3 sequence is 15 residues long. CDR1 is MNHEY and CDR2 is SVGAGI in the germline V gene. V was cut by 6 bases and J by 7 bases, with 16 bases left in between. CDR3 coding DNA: TGTGCCAGCAGGCGGGGGGCTCCTTCGAATTCACCCCTCCACTTT. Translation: CASRRGAPSNSPLHF.

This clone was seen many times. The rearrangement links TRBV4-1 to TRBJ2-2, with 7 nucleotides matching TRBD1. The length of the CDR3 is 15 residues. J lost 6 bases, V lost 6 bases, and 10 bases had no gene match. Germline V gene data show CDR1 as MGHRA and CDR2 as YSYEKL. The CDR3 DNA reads TGCGCCAGCAGGCGTCGGACAGGCCTGGCCGGGGAGCTGTTTTTT. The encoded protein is CASRRRTGLAGELFF.

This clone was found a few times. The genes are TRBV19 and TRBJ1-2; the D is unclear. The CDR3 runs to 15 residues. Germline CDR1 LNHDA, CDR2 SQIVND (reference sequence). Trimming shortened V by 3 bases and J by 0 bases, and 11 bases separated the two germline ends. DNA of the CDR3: TGTGCCAGTAGTATTCCCGGGGAAGCTAACTATGGCTACACCTTC. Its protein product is CASSIPGEANYGYTF. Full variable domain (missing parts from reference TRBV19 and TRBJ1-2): DGGITQSPKYLFRKEGQNVTLSCEQNLNHDAMYWYRQDPGQGLRLIYYSQIVNDFQKGDIAEGYSVSREKKESFPLTVTSAQKNPTAFYLCASSIPGEANYGYTFGSGTRLTVV.

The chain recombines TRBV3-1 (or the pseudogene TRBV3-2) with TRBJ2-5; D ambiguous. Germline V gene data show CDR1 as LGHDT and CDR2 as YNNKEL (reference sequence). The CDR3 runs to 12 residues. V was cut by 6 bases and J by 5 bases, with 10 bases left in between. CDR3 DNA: TGTGCCAGCAGTTACTACGGGGAGACCCAGTACTTC. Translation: CASSYYGETQYF.

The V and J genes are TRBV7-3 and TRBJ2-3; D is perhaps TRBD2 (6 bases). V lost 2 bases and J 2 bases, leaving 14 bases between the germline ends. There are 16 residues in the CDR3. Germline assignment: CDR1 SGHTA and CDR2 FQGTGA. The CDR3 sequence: CASSLGRTTYTDTQYF. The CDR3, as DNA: TGTGCCAGCAGCTTAGGGAGGACTACCTACACAGATACGCAGTATTTT.

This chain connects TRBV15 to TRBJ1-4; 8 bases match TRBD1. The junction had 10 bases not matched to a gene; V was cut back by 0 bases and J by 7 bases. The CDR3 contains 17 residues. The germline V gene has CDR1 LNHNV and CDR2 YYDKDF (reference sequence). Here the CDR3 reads CATSRDPGGQGGEKLFF. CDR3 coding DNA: TGTGCCACCAGCAGAGATCCAGGAGGACAGGGCGGTGAAAAACTGTTTTTT.

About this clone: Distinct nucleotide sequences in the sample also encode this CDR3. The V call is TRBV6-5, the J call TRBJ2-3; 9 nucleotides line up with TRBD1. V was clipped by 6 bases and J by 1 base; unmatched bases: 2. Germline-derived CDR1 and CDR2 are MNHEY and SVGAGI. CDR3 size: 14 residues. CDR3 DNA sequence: TGTGCCAGCAGACGGACAGGGGGCACAGATACGCAGTATTTT. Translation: CASRRTGGTDTQYF.

CDR3 DNA sequence: TGTGCTAGTGATTCGGGGAGGAACACTGAAGCTTTCTTT. Encoded protein: CASDSGRNTEAFF. The chain carries TRBV12-5 and TRBJ1-1; no definite D call. This CDR3 is 13 amino acids long. The germline V gene encodes CDR1 LGHNT and CDR2 FRNRAP. Trimming cost V 7 bases and J 1 base, with 10 bases left between them.

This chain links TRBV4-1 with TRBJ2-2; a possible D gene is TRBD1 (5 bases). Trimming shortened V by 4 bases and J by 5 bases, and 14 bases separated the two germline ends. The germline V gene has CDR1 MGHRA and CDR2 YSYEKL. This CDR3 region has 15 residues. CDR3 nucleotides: TGCGCCAGCAGCCGCCAGCAGGGTGGGACCGGGGAGCTGTTTTTT. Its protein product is CASSRQQGGTGELFF.

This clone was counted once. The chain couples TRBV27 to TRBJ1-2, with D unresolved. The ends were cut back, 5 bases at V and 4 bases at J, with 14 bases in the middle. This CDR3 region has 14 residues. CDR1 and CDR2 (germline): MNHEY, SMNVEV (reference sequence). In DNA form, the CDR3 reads TGTGCCAGCAGTGTCAGTAAGGGAGGCTATGGCTACACCTTC. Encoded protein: CASSVSKGGYGYTF.

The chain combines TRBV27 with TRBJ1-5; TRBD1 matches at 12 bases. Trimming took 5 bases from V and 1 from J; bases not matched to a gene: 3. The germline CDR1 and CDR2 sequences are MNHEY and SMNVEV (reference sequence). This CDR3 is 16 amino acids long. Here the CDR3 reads CASSGTGGLSNQPQHF. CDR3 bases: TGTGCCAGCAGTGGGACAGGGGGCTTGAGCAATCAGCCCCAGCATTTT.